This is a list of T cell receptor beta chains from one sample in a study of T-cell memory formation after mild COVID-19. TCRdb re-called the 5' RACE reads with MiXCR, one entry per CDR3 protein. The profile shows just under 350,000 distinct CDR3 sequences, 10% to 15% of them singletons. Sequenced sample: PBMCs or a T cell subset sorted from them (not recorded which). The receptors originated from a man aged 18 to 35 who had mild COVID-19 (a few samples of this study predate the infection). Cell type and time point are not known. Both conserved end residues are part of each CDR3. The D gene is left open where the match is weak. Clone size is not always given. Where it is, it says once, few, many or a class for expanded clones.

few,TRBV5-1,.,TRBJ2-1,TGCGCCAGCAGCTGGGGGAGCCCCAACAATGAGCAGTTCTTC,CASSWGSPNNEQFF
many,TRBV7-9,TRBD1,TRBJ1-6,TGTGCCAGCAGCGCGACAGGGGAGAATGCACCCCTCCACTTT,CASSATGENAPLHF
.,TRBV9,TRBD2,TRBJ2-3,TGTGCCAGCAGCTCCCCCTCCATAGGGCGGGGGGCGATCACAGATACGCAGTATTTT,CASSSPSIGRGAITDTQYF
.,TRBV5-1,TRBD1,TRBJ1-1,TGCGCCAGTCGGACAGGGGAGGGCACTGAAGCTTTCTTT,CASRTGEGTEAFF
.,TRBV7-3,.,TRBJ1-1,TGTGCCAGCAGCTTAATTCCTGGGAGGACTGAAGCTTTCTTT,CASSLIPGRTEAFF
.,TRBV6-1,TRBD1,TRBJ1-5,TGTGCCAGCAGTGGGCCGGGACAGGGCCTGCGGCCCCAGCATTTT,CASSGPGQGLRPQHF
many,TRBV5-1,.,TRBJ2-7,TGCGCCAGCGCCTTTGGACTGGCCTCCTACGAGCAGTACTTC,CASAFGLASYEQYF
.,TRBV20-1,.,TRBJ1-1,TGCAGTGCTAGACCGGGAAACACTGAAGCTTTCTTT,CSARPGNTEAFF
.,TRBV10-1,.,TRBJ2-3,TGCGCCAGCGGGCACTCAGGGATAGATACGCAGTATTTT,CASGHSGIDTQYF
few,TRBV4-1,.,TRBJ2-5,TGCGCCAGCAGCCAAGTGGAAGGGGGCCAAGAGACCCAGTACTTC,CASSQVEGGQETQYF
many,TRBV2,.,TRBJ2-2,TGTGCCAGCAGCTGGTCCGGGGAGCTGTTTTTT,CASSWSGELFF
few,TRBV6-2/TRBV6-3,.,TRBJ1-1,TGTGCCAGCAGTTACAGGGCGGGGGTGAACACTGAAGCTTTCTTT,CASSYRAGVNTEAFF
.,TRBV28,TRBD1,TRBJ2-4,TGTGCCAGCAGTGAGACCGGGACAGCGAAAAACATTCAGTACTTC,CASSETGTAKNIQYF
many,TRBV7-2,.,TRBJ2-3,TGTGCCAGCAGCCACTCCGCCACAGATACGCAGTATTTT,CASSHSATDTQYF
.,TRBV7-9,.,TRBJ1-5,TGTGCCAGCAGCCCGACAGGCCTATCTCAGCCCCAGCATTTT,CASSPTGLSQPQHF
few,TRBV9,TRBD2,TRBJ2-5,TGTGCCAGCGCTAGCGGGGGTGGAGAGACCCAGTACTTC,CASASGGGETQYF
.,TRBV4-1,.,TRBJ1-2,TGCGCCAGCAGCCAAGACAGGGTGTTGTGGGGCTACACCTTC,CASSQDRVLWGYTF
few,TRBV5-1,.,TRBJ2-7,TGCGCCAGCAGCTTGCAGCTGGCCTCCTACGAGCAGTACTTC,CASSLQLASYEQYF
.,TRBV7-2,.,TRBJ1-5,TGTGCCAGCAGCTTAGATGGCCATCAGCCCCAGCATTTT,CASSLDGHQPQHF
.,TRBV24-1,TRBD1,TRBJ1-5,TGTGCCACCATGCCGGGACAGGGTGATCAGCCCCAGCATTTT,CATMPGQGDQPQHF
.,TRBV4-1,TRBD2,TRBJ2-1,TGCGCCAGCAGACAAGACACGGCTAGCGGGGGGCCCTACAATGAGCAGTTCTTC,CASRQDTASGGPYNEQFF
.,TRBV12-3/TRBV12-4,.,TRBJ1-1,TGTGCCAGCAGTTCAGGGCCGGATGCTTTCTTT,CASSSGPDAFF
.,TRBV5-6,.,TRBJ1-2,TGTGCCAGCAGCTTTGACAGTAGTGGCTACACCTTC,CASSFDSSGYTF
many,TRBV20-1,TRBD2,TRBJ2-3,TGCAGTGCTGAGGGCGGGGGGCCAGATACGCAGTATTTT,CSAEGGGPDTQYF
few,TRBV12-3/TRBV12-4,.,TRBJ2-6,TGTGCCAGCAGTTTAGGGCACCTAGGAGTCCTGACTTTC,CASSLGHLGVLTF
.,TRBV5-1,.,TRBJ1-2,TGCGCCAGCAGCATGCAGGACGACTCTAAAGGCTACACCTTC,CASSMQDDSKGYTF
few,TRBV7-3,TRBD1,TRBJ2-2,TGTGCCAGCAGCTTGACAGGGGGGTTGAACACCGGGGAGCTGTTTTTT,CASSLTGGLNTGELFF
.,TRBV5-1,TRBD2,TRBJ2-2,TGCGCCAGCAGCTTGGCCCAGCGGGGGGGATTGGACACCGGGGAGCTGTTTTTT,CASSLAQRGGLDTGELFF
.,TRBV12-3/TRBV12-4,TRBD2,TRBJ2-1,TGTGCCAGCAGTTTACTGCGGGGGGTCTCCTACAATGAGCAGTTCTTC,CASSLLRGVSYNEQFF
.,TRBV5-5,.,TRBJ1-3,TGTGCCAGCAGCTTGTCTTTGCGGACCGACTCTGGAAACACCATATATTTT,CASSLSLRTDSGNTIYF
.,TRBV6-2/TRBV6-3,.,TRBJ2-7,TGTGCCAGCAGCCAACGTCCCCGGGACCCCGGTCACGAGCAGTACTTC,CASSQRPRDPGHEQYF
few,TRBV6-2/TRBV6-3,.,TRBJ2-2,TGTGCCAGCAGTTACTCTATTAATAGGGTGAACACCGGGGAGCTGTTTTTT,CASSYSINRVNTGELFF
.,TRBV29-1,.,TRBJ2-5,TGCAGCGTTGGGTTAGGGACCGCCCAAGAGACCCAGTACTTC,CSVGLGTAQETQYF